This T cell receptor (beta chain) originates from a study of blood T cell repertoires in COVID-19. The CDR3 is 13 residues long. Germline V gene lookup returns CDR1 LGHDT and CDR2 YNNKEL (reference sequence). The V gene end was trimmed by 4 bases and the J gene end by 5 bases; junction bases not matched to a gene: 3. The count of this clone is one. Additional DNA sequences in this sample encode the identical CDR3. Some clones are missing from TCRdb's copy, which holds only in-frame ones; the method was immunoSEQ multiplex PCR. The table lists 200,000 to 300,000 clones, 80% to 90% of them singletons. This TCR came from a woman aged 70-85 years with acute or convalescent COVID-19. This sequence joins TRBV3-1 (or the pseudogene TRBV3-2) and TRBJ1-2; TRBD1 matches 8 bases. Material for sequencing was peripheral blood. DNA of the CDR3: TGTGCCAGCAGCCCCGACAGGGGTTATGGCTACACCTTC. It yields the protein CASSPDRGYGYTF.